This record looks at one T cell receptor (beta chain) sequence and its context. No antigen is known for it. The sample holds no much larger clone one base away, and base qualities are not on file. In the same sample, other DNA sequences code for this CDR3. This sample stems from a study of shared clonotypes between healthy human individuals (dated by TCRdb to 2018 to 2021). Turning to the overall study: Two women and three men aged 18 to 49 years were included in the cohort. Different laboratories and diverse techniques were used to prepare libraries and sequence TCR repertoires, to increase sequencing depth and limit assay-specific biases. To estimate repertoire size and how much clonotypes are shared between individuals, the study performed deep sequencing of blood TCR repertoires from about five healthy adults. For each donor, CD4 naive and CD4 memory were each given three plates, CD8 naive was given two plates, and CD8 memory was given one plate. Between about 0.85 and 8.9 billion PBMCs per donor were obtained by leukapheresis. General study outcomes and caveats: Pairwise subsampling led to the expectation that sequencing depth would affect the degree of clonotype sharing among donors. Across several donors, around 5.4% of naive CD4, roughly 3.5% of naive CD8, around 2.5% of memory CD4, and 0.4% of memory CD8 clonotypes were shared. Because the study included only a small number of donors, the genetic and exposure-history diversity represented was limited. Incomplete sequencing was indicated by rarefaction of sorted-subset datasets, despite the large sequencing depth. Sampling was limited to blood, and TCR repertoires in tissue likely differ from TCR repertoires in blood. Clonotypes shared by all four sorted-subset donors showed higher generation probabilities than non-shared clonotypes. Estimated clonotype richness was generally larger for naive than for memory subsets.

The donors were healthy, HIV-negative adults who had no recently reported acute infections or vaccinations. Every donor was a Caucasian adult living in Nashville, Tennessee, USA. CD4+ T cells were enriched by magnetic negative selection; naive cells were then positively selected on CD45RA, and the negative fraction formed the memory subset. Blood was obtained by leukapheresis, after which PBMCs were separated by Ficoll-Histopaque density gradient centrifugation and cryopreserved in liquid nitrogen vapor phase. Analytical flow cytometry was used to check the purity and quantity of each magnetically sorted T cell population. Each sorted fraction had its genomic DNA isolated and then quantified by UV absorbance on a Nanodrop 2000c. The V and J ends are trimmed by 0 bases and 1 base, leaving 9 bases between them. Spanning cysteine to phenylalanine, the CDR3 consists of 15 amino acids. Only the CDR3 part of the read is kept: 45 bases, read in frame from the first base. CDR1 and CDR2 were assigned from the germline V gene as KGHSH and LQKENI.

Using the deep immunoSEQ assay, TCR CDR3 regions were amplified from genomic DNA by multiplex PCR. Extracted genomic DNA from each cell subset was spread evenly across all wells of several immunoSEQ 96-well plates, with each plate serving as a replicate. Each replicate PCR for sorted subsets received about 180 ng genomic DNA, equal to tens of thousands of T cell genomes. The purified libraries were quantified using a Qubit 3.0 fluorometer, sized with a Bioanalyzer 2100, and then quantified again using the KAPA Library Quantification kit. Every immunoSEQ 96-well plate was sequenced on a separate single-read 150-cycle Illumina NextSeq 550 flow cell. The original pipeline was this. The immunoSEQ output contained only junctional sequences without quality scores, so filtering could not match that applied to full-length reads. To assign V/J genes and CDR3, sequences were annotated using PyIR, a Python wrapper for IgBLAST v1.9, with IMGT germline references. Any read was removed if the V/J assignment was weak (E-value above 1e-6), the CDR3 was missing, or the read contained stop codons, out-of-frame junctions, or ambiguous translated residues. V3J clonotypes were defined as sequences sharing an identical inferred V gene, J gene, and CDR3 amino acid sequence. Percentage overlap between repertoires was calculated by dividing the number of shared unique clonotypes by the size of the smaller repertoire. Three approaches were used to assess repertoire richness: RTK rarefaction, the Chao1 estimator, and Recon v2.1 estimates of unobserved clonotypes. OLGA was used to compute generation probabilities for all TCRbeta clonotypes that the gDNA method yielded from several donors. TCRdb holds this immuneACCESS table with in-frame rearrangements only. Some clones are missing; in checked studies, unresolved V genes explain under half, and the rest has no known cause. V and J calls and clone size are copied from that table; D and trimming were computed from the DNA. Recorded for this sample are approximately 2,300,000 clones; around 93% of them occurred a single time. Of the sample, about 0.36% is held by the ten largest clones.

Sample: naive CD4+ T cells from PBMCs. Per the publication, the cell subset or site label means: CD45RA+ positively selected. The chain links TRBV18 with TRBJ1-1; the best D guess is TRBD1, with 5 bases matching. The receptor comes from a man between 18 and 35 years old in good health. Some clones in this sample may be carry-over from other donors' samples. The CDR3 protein is CASSPPAGRNTEAFF. The DNA reads as follows: TGTGCCAGCTCACCACCGGCAGGGAGGAACACTGAAGCTTTCTTT.